This T cell receptor beta chain was captured in a study of spatial heterogeneity in lung cancer. This clonotype is labeled as medium-sized. Its antigen is not identified. MiXCR was run by TCRdb on the 5' RACE reads, yielding one entry per CDR3 protein. Altogether about 3,300 distinct CDR3 sequences are present, roughly 15% being singletons, with the ten largest covering roughly 7%. Time point described: sample taken at primary tumor resection. Patients with untreated early-stage non-small cell lung cancer, numbering around 71, were the donors. In each case, whole RNA from tumor, nontumor lung or frozen PBMC was sequenced unsorted. Study outcomes and limitations: Counts of expanded alpha and beta TCRs within tumors tracked the tumor nonsynonymous mutation count.

The TCR was taken from a male donor with early-stage non-small cell lung cancer. The sequences come from lung tumor tissue, collected at surgery.

The CDR3 spells CASGEGGIMGTDTQYF. The CDR3 DNA is TGTGCCAGTGGGGAAGGGGGAATTATGGGCACAGATACGCAGTATTTT. The chain carries TRBV28 and TRBJ2-3, with a tentative D call TRBD1 (6 bases). This CDR3 is 16 amino acids long. Trimming took 9 bases from V and 1 from J, leaving 20 bases between them. Germline loops: CDR1 MDHEN, CDR2 SYDVKM.